The 32 T cell receptor beta chains in this list originate from one sample, sequenced in a study of T-cell memory formation after mild COVID-19. In TCRdb, the 5' RACE reads were re-called with MiXCR into one record per CDR3 protein. The sample lists roughly 250,000 distinct CDR3 sequences; 16% were seen once. The source material was PBMCs or a T cell subset sorted from them (not recorded which). These receptor sequences come from a man aged 18 to 30 who had mild COVID-19 (a few samples of this study predate the infection). Cell type and time point are not known.

This clonotype was counted a few times. The V and J genes are TRBV20-1 and TRBJ2-3; TRBD1 matches at 10 bases. Unmatched junction bases numbered 6, after V lost 2 bases and J lost 1 base. The CDR3 consists of 16 residues. Germline V gives CDR1 DFQATT, CDR2 SNEGSKA (reference sequence). This chain's CDR3 is CSARSRDRGGTDTQYF. The CDR3 nucleotides are TGCAGTGCTAGATCCCGGGACAGGGGAGGCACAGATACGCAGTATTTT.

This clonotype was detected only a few times. The chain joins TRBV5-1 to TRBJ2-1; weak D call: TRBD2 (5 bases). Germline-derived CDR1 and CDR2 are SGHRS and YFSETQ. Trimming left V 0 bases short and J 3 bases short, with 10 bases between. The length of the CDR3 is 15 residues. The CDR3 spells CASSLASFGYNEQFF. The CDR3 nucleotides are TGCGCCAGCAGCTTGGCTAGCTTCGGCTACAATGAGCAGTTCTTC. Variable domain in full (rest from reference TRBV5-1 and TRBJ2-1): KAGVTQTPRYLIKTRGQQVTLSCSPISGHRSVSWYQQTPGQGLQFLFEYFSETQRNKGNFPGRFSGRQFSNSRSEMNVSTLELGDSALYLCASSLASFGYNEQFFGPGTRLTVL.

This clonotype was seen more than once but under ten times. The rearrangement links TRBV4-2 to TRBJ2-1, with a weak D call TRBD2 (6 bases). The CDR3 extends over 19 amino acids. Trimming shortened V by 0 bases and J by 1 base, and 19 bases separated the two germline ends. Germline V lookup: CDR1 LGHNA, CDR2 YNFKEQ. This CDR3 is CASSQDHPRGMTSYNEQFF. The CDR3 DNA is TGTGCCAGCAGCCAAGATCACCCCCGGGGGATGACGTCCTACAATGAGCAGTTCTTC.

V and J are TRBV9 and TRBJ2-5, with D unresolved. The CDR3 consists of 13 residues. V lost 2 bases and J 2 bases, leaving 7 bases between the germline ends. The germline gives CDR1 SGDLS, CDR2 YYNGEE. The CDR3 region has the DNA TGTGCCAGCAGCGTTAACAGTCAAGAGACCCAGTACTTC. It is translated as CASSVNSQETQYF.

The chain uses TRBV6-5 and TRBJ2-7, with TRBD1 matching over 10 bases. CDR1 and CDR2 (germline): MNHEY, SVGAGI. This CDR3 has 13 residues. The junction had 4 bases not matched to a gene; V was cut back by 5 bases and J by 6 bases. The chain's CDR3 is CASSQWDRGEQYF. The CDR3, as DNA: TGTGCCAGCAGTCAATGGGACAGGGGCGAGCAGTACTTC.

This clonotype was counted only a few times. The chain is built from TRBV20-1 and TRBJ1-1, with a tentative D call TRBD1 (5 bases). Trimming cost V 6 bases and J 8 bases, with 13 bases left between them. CDR1 and CDR2 (germline): DFQATT, SNEGSKA (reference sequence). The CDR3 is 11 residues long. The chain's CDR3 is CSAPQGLEAFF. CDR3 in DNA: TGCAGTGCCCCTCAGGGACTGGAAGCTTTCTTT.

This clonotype was recorded a few times. The V call is TRBV7-2, the J call TRBJ2-7; 7 bases map to TRBD1. Germline CDR1 SGHTA, CDR2 FQGNSA. After removal of 6 bases from V and 8 bases from J, the junction contained 7 bases not matched to a gene. The CDR3 is made up of 12 amino acids. CDR3 sequence reads: CASSSTGTQQYF. The CDR3 DNA reads TGTGCCAGCAGTTCGACAGGGACCCAGCAGTACTTC.

CDR3 in amino acids: CASRPISYNEQFF. CDR3 nucleotides: TGTGCCAGCCGGCCGATTTCGTACAATGAGCAGTTCTTC. The chain couples TRBV6-2 or TRBV6-3 to TRBJ2-1; no reliable D call. This CDR3 has 13 residues. V lost 8 bases and J 4 bases, leaving 12 bases between the germline ends. CDR1 and CDR2 from the germline V gene are MNHEY and SVGEGT.

This clonotype was detected ten times or more. The V and J genes are TRBV7-2 and TRBJ1-2; TRBD1 is a possible D gene (6 bases). The length of the CDR3 is 13 residues. Germline V CDR1 and CDR2: SGHTA, FQGNSA. Trimming cost V 2 bases and J 5 bases, with 9 bases left between them. CDR3 residues: CASSLRGDYGYTF. In DNA, the CDR3 is TGTGCCAGCAGCTTAAGGGGGGATTATGGCTACACCTTC.

Of note for this clonotype: A much larger clone differs from this one at a single base, so this may be a read error. The V gene is TRBV7-2, the J gene TRBJ1-2, with 10 bases lining up with TRBD1. J gave up 3 bases and V 5 bases, and 3 bases lay outside the gene matches. This CDR3 contains 14 residues. CDR1 SGHTA and CDR2 FQGNSA come from the germline V gene. The CDR3 loop reads CASSPGQGDYGYTF. CDR3 sequence (DNA): TGTGCCAGCAGCCCCGGACAGGGGGACTATGGCTACACCTTC.

The chain combines TRBV6-5 with TRBJ1-6; no clear D. Between the trimmed V and J ends, which lost 8 bases and 8 bases, there was a span of 10 bases. This CDR3 spans 12 amino acids. CDR1 is MNHEY, CDR2 SVGAGI, per germline. The CDR3, as DNA: TGTGCCAGCGGGCGTGTATATTCACCCCTCCACTTT. It encodes CASGRVYSPLHF.

This clonotype was observed a handful of times. The chain carries TRBV9 and TRBJ2-2; perhaps TRBD2 as D (6 bases). The V gene lost 6 bases and the J gene lost 5 bases, with 17 bases spanning the gap. Germline V gene sequence: CDR1 SGDLS, CDR2 YYNGEE. The CDR3 extends over 15 amino acids. CDR3 bases: TGTGCCAGCAATCCAGGGAGGTCAGGAACCGGGGAGCTGTTTTTT. This translates into CASNPGRSGTGELFF.

The rearrangement links TRBV20-1 to TRBJ1-2; 8 nucleotides match TRBD1. V was clipped by 5 bases and J by 6 bases; unmatched bases: 5. CDR3 length: 12 residues. Germline V gene lookup returns CDR1 DFQATT and CDR2 SNEGSKA (reference sequence). CDR3 loop: CSAPDRAHGYTF. CDR3 nucleotides: TGCAGTGCTCCGGACAGGGCTCATGGCTACACCTTC.

This clonotype was recorded a few times. V and J are TRBV6-5 and TRBJ1-2; D gene ambiguous. V dropped 0 bases and J dropped 7 bases, with 9 bases sitting between them. This CDR3 has 13 amino acids. Germline V gene lookup returns CDR1 MNHEY and CDR2 SVGAGI. The CDR3 reads CASSYSRPSGYTF. In nucleotides, the CDR3 is TGTGCCAGCAGTTACTCACGGCCTTCTGGCTACACCTTC.

The chain has TRBV6-2 or TRBV6-3 and TRBJ1-1; D unresolved. CDR3 length equals 14 residues. Germline CDR1 MNHEY, CDR2 SVGEGT. V was cut by 5 bases and J by 3 bases, with 13 bases left in between. In nucleotides, the CDR3 is TGTGCCAGCAGTCTCTGGGTGGTGGACACTGAAGCTTTCTTT. Its protein product is CASSLWVVDTEAFF.

The rearrangement links TRBV2 to TRBJ2-7, with D possibly TRBD1 on 6 matching bases. The germline V and J ends were trimmed by 6 bases and 2 bases, with 11 bases remaining between them. The CDR3 consists of 13 residues. Per the germline V gene, CDR1 is SNHLY and CDR2 is FYNNEI. CDR3 sequence (DNA): TGTGCCAGCAGCCGGGACACAGCCTACGAGCAGTACTTC. This encodes CASSRDTAYEQYF. Full variable domain (outside the CDR3, taken from reference TRBV2 and TRBJ2-7): EPEVTQTPSHQVTQMGQEVILRCVPISNHLYFYWYRQILGQKVEFLVSFYNNEISEKSEIFDDQFSVERPDGSNFTLKIRSTKLEDSAMYFCASSRDTAYEQYFGPGTRLTVT.

CDR3 in amino acids: CASSLDWGGEQYV. For the CDR3, the DNA is TGTGCCAGCAGCTTAGATTGGGGTGGCGAGCAGTACGTC. The rearrangement joins TRBV7-9 to TRBJ2-7; D gene unclear. Germline V lookup: CDR1 SEHNR, CDR2 FQNEAQ (reference sequence). CDR3 length: 13 amino acids. V lost 1 base to trimming and J lost 6 bases, with 10 bases between them.

V usage is TRBV29-1 and J usage is TRBJ2-7, with TRBD1 identical over 10 bases. Germline CDR1 is SQVTM and CDR2 is ANQGSEA. V gave up 4 bases and J gave up 4 bases; unmatched junction bases: 7. CDR3 length equals 14 residues. DNA of the CDR3: TGCAGCGTTGTTTCCGGGACAGGGGAGTACGAGCAGTACTTC. This codes for CSVVSGTGEYEQYF.

This clonotype was observed a few times. V and J are TRBV4-1 and TRBJ1-2, with TRBD1 matching 7 bases. This CDR3 is built from 16 residues. J gave up 1 base and V 4 bases, and 9 bases lay outside the gene matches. The germline V gene has CDR1 MGHRA and CDR2 YSYEKL. The CDR3, as DNA: TGCGCCAGCAGCCGCGGGACAGAGGAGAATAACTATGGCTACACCTTC. Its protein is CASSRGTEENNYGYTF.

The sample holds a few counts of this clonotype. The chain couples TRBV3-1 to TRBJ2-1, with D possibly matching TRBD1 (5 bases). The CDR3 runs to 16 residues. Trimming left V 4 bases short and J 3 bases short, with 16 bases between. The germline CDR1 and CDR2 sequences are LGHDT and YNNKEL (reference sequence). The CDR3 here is CASSPPRTGDYNEQFF. The CDR3 bases are TGTGCCAGCAGCCCGCCGCGAACAGGTGACTACAATGAGCAGTTCTTC.

The V and J genes are TRBV6-6 and TRBJ2-5; D assignment may be TRBD1 or TRBD2 (5 bases each). Germline assignment: CDR1 MNHNY and CDR2 SVGAGI (reference sequence). This CDR3 has 15 amino acids. Trimming stripped 4 bases from V and 5 bases from J, with 17 bases between. The CDR3 protein is CASSSPSGTRETQYF. The CDR3 region has the DNA TGTGCCAGCAGTTCTCCGAGTGGGACGAGGGAGACCCAGTACTTC.

The chain carries TRBV10-3 and TRBJ1-1; no firm D call. This CDR3 is 13 amino acids long. V dropped 7 bases and J dropped 1 base, with 10 bases sitting between them. CDR1 is ENHRY and CDR2 is SYGVKD in the germline V gene. CDR3 protein: CAIKGRWNTEAFF. The CDR3 DNA reads as TGTGCCATCAAGGGCAGGTGGAACACTGAAGCTTTCTTT.

The chain links TRBV7-2 to TRBJ1-3; 9 nucleotides line up with TRBD1. The V and J ends lost 5 bases and 0 bases, in that order; junction bases with no gene match: 5. The germline V gene encodes CDR1 SGHTA and CDR2 FQGNSA. CDR3 length: 16 residues. CDR3 in DNA: TGTGCCAGCAGCATTACAGGGGGCCACTCTGGAAACACCATATATTTT. Amino acid sequence: CASSITGGHSGNTIYF.

This clonotype was detected many times. The chain couples TRBV4-2 to TRBJ1-2; D might be TRBD1 (5 bases). CDR3 length: 14 residues. V lost 0 bases and J 4 bases, leaving 9 bases between the germline ends. Germline loops: CDR1 LGHNA, CDR2 YNFKEQ. CDR3 loop: CASSQEKGLYGYTF. The CDR3 DNA follows: TGTGCCAGCAGCCAAGAAAAGGGACTCTATGGCTACACCTTC.

This clonotype was observed at least ten times. This chain uses TRBV9 with TRBJ1-6; no firm D call. Trimming removed 3 bases from V and 7 bases from J, with 8 bases in between. Per germline, CDR1 SGDLS and CDR2 YYNGEE. The CDR3 sequence is 13 residues long. CDR3 sequence: CASSAGLNSPLHF. In DNA, the CDR3 is TGTGCCAGCAGCGCAGGACTAAATTCACCCCTCCACTTT.

A few counts support this clonotype. The chain uses TRBV7-8 and TRBJ2-3; no definite D call. The V end lost 7 bases, the J end lost 1 base, and 9 bases lay between the germline ends. The CDR3 loop spans 13 amino acids. Germline V gene lookup returns CDR1 SGHVS and CDR2 FQNEAQ. The CDR3 DNA follows: TGTGCCAGCACCGGATGGGGCACAGATACGCAGTATTTT. This gives the protein CASTGWGTDTQYF.

This clonotype has more than one count but fewer than ten. This chain connects TRBV18 to TRBJ1-5; D is perhaps TRBD1 (5 bases). This CDR3 has 14 residues. The germline gives CDR1 KGHSH, CDR2 LQKENI. The germline V and J ends were trimmed by 1 base and 5 bases, with 9 bases remaining between them. The CDR3: CASSPRTGDQPQHF. CDR3 in DNA: TGTGCCAGCTCACCACGCACAGGAGATCAGCCCCAGCATTTT.

This clonotype was observed a handful of times. The chain recombines TRBV7-6 with TRBJ2-5, with D unclear. This CDR3 region has 13 residues. V lost 5 bases and J lost 7, with 14 bases in between. CDR1 and CDR2 (germline): SGHVS, FNYEAQ. The CDR3 coding sequence is TGTGCCAGCAGCCCAACGGCCAGTTGGACCCAGTACTTC. As protein: CASSPTASWTQYF.

The J gene is TRBJ1-2, the V gene TRBV14; no clear D. Trimming took off 3 bases at V and 4 bases at J, with 12 bases between the two ends. The CDR3 consists of 14 residues. Germline assignment: CDR1 SGHDN and CDR2 FVKESK. The CDR3 spells CASSQTFGVYGYTF. CDR3 nucleotides: TGTGCCAGCAGCCAGACTTTCGGGGTCTATGGCTACACCTTC.

The V and J genes are TRBV5-4 and TRBJ2-2; D is tentatively TRBD1 or TRBD2 (6 bases each). V was shortened by 5 bases and J by 6 bases, with 20 bases between the two germline ends. Germline V gives CDR1 SGHNT, CDR2 YYREEE (reference sequence). The length of the CDR3 is 16 residues. CDR3 nucleotide sequence: TGTGCCAGCAGGCCTGAGGGGGGCGCCGAATCCGGGGAGCTGTTTTTT. As protein: CASRPEGGAESGELFF. The variable domain in full, with the rest retrieved from reference TRBV5-4 and TRBJ2-2, is ETGVTQSPTHLIKTRGQQVTLRCSSQSGHNTVSWYQQALGQGPQFIFQYYREEENGRGNFPPRFSGLQFPNYSSELNVNALELDDSALYLCASRPEGGAESGELFFGEGSRLTVL.

This rearrangement joins TRBV30 to TRBJ2-3; the D is unclear. Germline loops: CDR1 GTSNPN, CDR2 SVGIG (reference sequence). The CDR3 extends over 12 amino acids. V lost 0 bases to trimming and J lost 3 bases, with 4 bases between them. CDR3 region: CAWSVQTDTQYF. CDR3 DNA sequence: TGTGCCTGGAGTGTACAGACAGATACGCAGTATTTT.

The CDR3 loop reads CASSPRVENIQYF. CDR3 DNA: TGTGCCAGCAGCCCCCGAGTCGAAAACATTCAGTACTTC. V and J are TRBV9 and TRBJ2-4; D unresolved. The germline V and J ends were trimmed by 4 bases and 5 bases, with 10 bases remaining between them. Germline V gene data show CDR1 as SGDLS and CDR2 as YYNGEE. The CDR3 has 13 residues.